One sample yielded the 20 T cell receptor beta chains listed below, sequenced in a study of spatial heterogeneity in lung cancer. Each CDR3 protein is one row after TCRdb ran MiXCR on the 5' RACE reads. Here the sample spans tens of thousands of distinct CDR3 sequences, 5.8% being singletons. The time point was: sample taken at primary tumor resection. Unsorted whole RNA from tumor, nontumor lung or frozen PBMC underwent sequencing. The source material was PBMCs, sampled at surgery. Every receptor here comes from a male donor with early-stage non-small cell lung cancer.

This clonotype showed up many times. J is TRBJ1-6 and V is TRBV6-6; D unresolved. The CDR3 is 16 amino acids. Trimming took 2 bases from V and 0 from J, leaving 8 bases between them. From germline, CDR1 is MNHNY and CDR2 SVGAGI (reference sequence). Written as DNA, the CDR3 is TGTGCCAGCAGTTACAGTACAAGCTCCTATAATTCACCCCTCCACTTT. Protein: CASSYSTSSYNSPLHF.

The rearrangement links TRBV11-2 to TRBJ1-6, with no clear D. V lost 0 bases and J lost 7, with 10 bases in between. Germline V lookup: CDR1 SGHAT, CDR2 FQNNGV. The CDR3 consists of 15 residues. Here the CDR3 reads CASSLDPQLNSPLHF. The CDR3 nucleotides read TGTGCCAGCAGCTTAGATCCCCAGCTAAATTCACCCCTCCACTTT. Full variable domain (rest looked up from reference TRBV11-2 and TRBJ1-6): EAGVAQSPRYKIIEKRQSVAFWCNPISGHATLYWYQQILGQGPKLLIQFQNNGVVDDSQLPKDRFSAERLKGVDSTLKIQPAKLEDSAVYLCASSLDPQLNSPLHFGNGTRLTVT.

In its sample, this clonotype was seen once. The junction does not match germline at one end; this may be a read error. The genes are TRBV5-1 and TRBJ2-5, with 9 bases lining up with TRBD1. Germline assignment: CDR1 SGHRS and CDR2 YFSETQ. CDR3 size: 16 residues. The CDR3, as DNA: TGCGCCTGCAGCATCTTTGGACAGGGGTCCCAAGAGACCCAGTACTTC. This translates into CACSIFGQGSQETQYF.

This clonotype occurred a few times. The V call is TRBV19, the J call TRBJ2-2; D not certain. Germline-derived CDR1 and CDR2 are LNHDA and SQIVND (reference sequence). This CDR3 comprises 15 residues. Deletions cut 5 bases from V and 0 bases from J, with 10 bases between. CDR3 DNA sequence: TGTGCCAGTAGTCCCCACGACGCGAACACCGGGGAGCTGTTTTTT. Amino acid sequence: CASSPHDANTGELFF.

This clonotype was seen ten or more times. The rearrangement joins TRBV12-3 or TRBV12-4 to TRBJ1-1; D gene uncertain. V lost 5 bases and J 4 bases, leaving 5 bases between the germline ends. The CDR3 consists of 11 residues. Here the CDR3 reads CASSTVTEAFF. The CDR3 nucleotides are TGTGCCAGCAGTACAGTCACTGAAGCTTTCTTT.

The chain uses TRBV12-3 or TRBV12-4 and TRBJ1-3; the D is unclear. V was trimmed by 1 base and J by 0 bases, leaving 7 bases between them. This CDR3 contains 15 residues. CDR3 sequence: CASSLVSSSGNTIYF. CDR3 sequence (DNA): TGTGCCAGCAGTTTAGTTAGCAGCTCTGGAAACACCATATATTTT.

The chain recombines TRBV7-8 with TRBJ2-4; tentative D call: TRBD1 (5 bases). This CDR3 region has 16 residues. The V gene lost 2 bases and the J gene lost 0 bases, with 11 bases spanning the gap. Germline-derived CDR1 and CDR2 are SGHVS and FQNEAQ. CDR3 nucleotides: TGTGCCAGCAGCTTACAGGGCTGGTTAGCCAAAAACATTCAGTACTTC. Protein product: CASSLQGWLAKNIQYF.

The sample holds many counts of this clonotype. The rearrangement joins TRBV20-1 to TRBJ1-6, with unresolved D. V was cut by 0 bases and J by 7 bases, with 16 bases left in between. Per the germline V gene, CDR1 is DFQATT and CDR2 is SNEGSKA (reference sequence). CDR3 size: 16 residues. This chain's CDR3 is CSARDLSWGTNSPLHF. The CDR3 DNA sequence: TGCAGTGCTAGAGATCTCAGTTGGGGAACGAATTCACCCCTCCACTTT.

The rearrangement uses TRBV18 and TRBJ2-2; 8 bases are shared with TRBD2. The V and J ends lost 5 bases and 4 bases, in that order; junction bases with no gene match: 12. The CDR3 is made up of 17 amino acids. Per the germline V gene, CDR1 is KGHSH and CDR2 is LQKENI. The CDR3 nucleotides are TGTGCCAGCTCATCCGCCCTCCCGGGGACTAGCACCGGGGAGCTGTTTTTT. Residues: CASSSALPGTSTGELFF.

Ten or more counts support this clonotype. This rearrangement joins TRBV11-2 to TRBJ2-7; no firm D call. The CDR3 consists of 14 residues. The V gene lost 4 bases and the J gene lost 2 bases, with 12 bases spanning the gap. Germline CDR1 SGHAT, CDR2 FQNNGV. CDR3 sequence reads: CASSSNSATYEQYF. CDR3 in DNA: TGTGCCAGCAGCTCGAATTCCGCGACCTACGAGCAGTACTTC.

This clonotype turned up a few times. The V call is TRBV25-1, the J call TRBJ2-3, with TRBD1 identical over 9 bases. The CDR3 consists of 14 residues. The J segment lost 3 bases and the V segment lost 6 bases, leaving 4 bases of the junction unmatched. Germline V gives CDR1 MGHDK, CDR2 SYGVNS. As DNA, the CDR3 is TGTGCCAGCAGGGGACAGGGTCTAACAGATACGCAGTATTTT. It is translated as CASRGQGLTDTQYF.

This clonotype was seen ten or more times. The V call is TRBV7-9, the J call TRBJ1-5; D unclear. V shed 6 bases and J shed 0 bases, with 9 bases lying between them. CDR1 SEHNR and CDR2 FQNEAQ come from the germline V gene (reference sequence). The CDR3 has 14 amino acids. DNA of the CDR3: TGTGCCAGCAGTTCCGACAATAGCAATCAGCCCCAGCATTTT. Translated: CASSSDNSNQPQHF.

This clonotype was observed at least ten times. The chain combines TRBV6-2 or TRBV6-3 with TRBJ1-5; TRBD1 agrees at 7 bases. V dropped 6 bases and J dropped 3; count of bases not matched to a gene: 11. Germline lookup yields CDR1 MNHEY and CDR2 SVGEGT. This CDR3 has 16 residues. CDR3 amino acids: CASRNRDSGDNQPQHF. For the CDR3, the DNA is TGTGCCAGCAGAAACCGGGACAGTGGGGACAATCAGCCCCAGCATTTT.

This clonotype showed up many times. The rearrangement joins TRBV12-3 or TRBV12-4 to TRBJ2-3; D is possibly TRBD1 (5 bases). This CDR3 comprises 16 residues. Trimming removed 4 bases at V and 5 bases at J, with 19 bases between. This CDR3 is CASSWRTLGSGDTQYF. DNA for the CDR3: TGTGCCAGCAGTTGGCGGACACTCGGATCAGGAGATACGCAGTATTTT.

Concerning this clonotype itself: A read error may explain this, as a much larger clone is one base away. Given the absence of the conserved phenylalanine or tryptophan at the CDR3 end, a read error is likely. The CDR3 region has the DNA TGCAGTGTCAAACAGGGGGCAGGGGAAAAACTGTTTATT. Translation: CSVKQGAGEKLFI. The rearrangement links TRBV20-1 to TRBJ1-4; 9 bases fit TRBD1. V shed 7 bases, J shed 8 bases, and the junction held 8 bases outside the gene matches. Germline-derived CDR1 and CDR2 are DFQATT and SNEGSKA (reference sequence). The CDR3 is 13 amino acids.

A remark on this clonotype: This may be a read error, as it is one base from a much larger clone. V is TRBV7-2 and J is TRBJ2-2; D unresolved. The germline V gene encodes CDR1 SGHTA and CDR2 FQGNSA. The CDR3 length is 11 residues. As DNA, the CDR3 is TGTGCCGGCAGCAACACCGGGGAGCTGTTTTTT. It specifies CAGSNTGELFF.

The table lists this clonotype with a few counts. CDR3 region: CASSPSLSTDTQYF. CDR3 nucleotide sequence: TGTGCCAGCAGCCCCTCCCTCAGCACAGATACGCAGTATTTT. The chain recombines TRBV7-9 with TRBJ2-3; D is ambiguous. Germline V gene data show CDR1 as SEHNR and CDR2 as FQNEAQ (reference sequence). Trimming stripped 5 bases from V and 0 bases from J, with 9 bases between. The CDR3 extends over 14 amino acids.

In this sample, this clonotype turned up many times. The chain employs TRBV2 and TRBJ2-3; D call uncertain. This CDR3 is built from 13 residues. V shed 10 bases and J shed 0 bases, with 11 bases lying between them. Germline assignment: CDR1 SNHLY and CDR2 FYNNEI. CDR3 in DNA: TGTGCCACTATCTCAGGTAGCACAGATACGCAGTATTTT. Amino acid sequence: CATISGSTDTQYF. Full variable domain (missing parts from reference TRBV2 and TRBJ2-3): EPEVTQTPSHQVTQMGQEVILRCVPISNHLYFYWYRQILGQKVEFLVSFYNNEISEKSEIFDDQFSVERPDGSNFTLKIRSTKLEDSAMYFCATISGSTDTQYFGPGTRLTVL.

Many counts were recorded for this clonotype. The genes are TRBV29-1 and TRBJ1-1; TRBD1 agrees at 8 bases. The J segment lost 3 bases and the V segment lost 6 bases, leaving 3 bases of the junction unmatched. The CDR3 totals 12 residues. Germline loops: CDR1 SQVTM, CDR2 ANQGSEA. The CDR3 sequence: CSVGQGYTEAFF. The CDR3 coding sequence is TGCAGCGTCGGACAGGGATACACTGAAGCTTTCTTT.

This clonotype appeared many times. The chain couples TRBV2 to TRBJ2-5, with 8 bases identical to TRBD1. CDR1 and CDR2 (germline): SNHLY, FYNNEI. The CDR3 has 15 amino acids. Unmatched junction bases numbered 5, after V lost 3 bases and J lost 2 bases. CDR3 sequence reads: CASSEAGGAQETQYF. CDR3 DNA: TGTGCCAGCAGTGAGGCAGGGGGCGCGCAAGAGACCCAGTACTTC.